Detailed here is one T cell receptor beta chain. These data come from a study of cytotoxic CD8 clonotypes in ibrutinib-treated CLL. As for the study in general: It was after a median about twelve months of treatment, range 6 to 36, that response samples were taken.

The length of the CDR3 is 14 residues. Trimming took off 2 bases at V and 1 base at J, with 9 bases between the two ends. Looked up from germline, CDR1 is MDHEN and CDR2 is SYDVKM. The table came from immunoSEQ multiplex PCR; TCRdb's copy has only in-frame clones and leaves some out. The table shows approximately 320,000 clones, with roughly 70% occurring only once. This chain joins TRBV28 and TRBJ2-7; D call uncertain. The sequence was collected from a human donor with chronic lymphocytic leukemia. The specimen comprised PBMCs, sampled after 36 months of ibrutinib treatment. CDR3 sequence reads: CASSLGPTSYEQYF. The CDR3 bases are TGTGCCAGCAGTTTAGGGCCCACTTCCTACGAGCAGTACTTC.